Sequencing of this TCR beta chain was carried out in a study of cytomegalovirus exposure and HLA in healthy donors. There are 15 residues in the CDR3. Germline CDR1 and CDR2: SNHLY and FYNNEI. The V end lost 6 bases, the J end lost 5 bases, and 17 bases lay between the germline ends. This clone was observed a few times. Profiled with immunoSEQ multiplex PCR; TCRdb holds only in-frame clones, not every one. The repertoire holds about 190,000 clones, with 86% as singletons. V gene TRBV2 combines with J gene TRBJ1-5, with D possibly being TRBD1 (6 bases). Input material: PBMCs. The clonotype comes from a woman aged 18-29 years in good health and CMV-seronegative. The CDR3 is CASSKLTGFDQPQHF. The CDR3 DNA follows: TGTGCCAGCAGCAAACTGACAGGATTTGATCAGCCCCAGCATTTT.